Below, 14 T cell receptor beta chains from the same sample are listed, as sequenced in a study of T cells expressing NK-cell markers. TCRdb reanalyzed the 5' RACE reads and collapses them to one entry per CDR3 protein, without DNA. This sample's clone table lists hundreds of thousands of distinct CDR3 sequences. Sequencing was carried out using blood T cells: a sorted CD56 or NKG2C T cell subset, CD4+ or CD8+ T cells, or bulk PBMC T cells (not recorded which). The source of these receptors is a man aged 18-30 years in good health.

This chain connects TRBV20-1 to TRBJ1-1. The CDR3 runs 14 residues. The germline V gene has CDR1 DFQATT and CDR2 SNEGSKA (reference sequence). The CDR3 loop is CSARGGTSGTEAFF.

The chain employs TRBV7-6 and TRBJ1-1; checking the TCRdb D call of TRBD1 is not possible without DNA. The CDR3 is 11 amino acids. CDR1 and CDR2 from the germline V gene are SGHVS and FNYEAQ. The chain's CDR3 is CATTRGTEAFF.

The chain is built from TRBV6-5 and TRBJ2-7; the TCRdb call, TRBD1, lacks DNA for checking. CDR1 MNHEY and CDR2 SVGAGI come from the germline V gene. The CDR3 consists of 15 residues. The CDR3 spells CASSYSTGRPGEQYF.

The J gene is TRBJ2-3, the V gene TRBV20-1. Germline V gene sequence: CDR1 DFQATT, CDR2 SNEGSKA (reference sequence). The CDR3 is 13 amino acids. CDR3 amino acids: CSARVLGLDTQYF.

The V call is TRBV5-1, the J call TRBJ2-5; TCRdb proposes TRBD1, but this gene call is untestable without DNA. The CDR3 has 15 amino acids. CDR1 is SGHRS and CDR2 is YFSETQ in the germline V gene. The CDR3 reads CASSSGDRGIETQYF.

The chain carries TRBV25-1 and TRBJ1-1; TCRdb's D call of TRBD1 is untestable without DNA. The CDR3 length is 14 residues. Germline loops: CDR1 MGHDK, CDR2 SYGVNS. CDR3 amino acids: CASRQTGDDTEAFF.

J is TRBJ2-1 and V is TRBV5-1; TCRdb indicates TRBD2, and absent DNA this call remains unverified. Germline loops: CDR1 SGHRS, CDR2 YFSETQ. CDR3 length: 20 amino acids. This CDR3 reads CASSLEHPGLAGDVVNEQFF.

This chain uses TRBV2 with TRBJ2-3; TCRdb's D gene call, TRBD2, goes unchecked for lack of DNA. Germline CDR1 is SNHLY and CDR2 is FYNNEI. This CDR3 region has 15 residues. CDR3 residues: CASTTSGTKVNTQYF.

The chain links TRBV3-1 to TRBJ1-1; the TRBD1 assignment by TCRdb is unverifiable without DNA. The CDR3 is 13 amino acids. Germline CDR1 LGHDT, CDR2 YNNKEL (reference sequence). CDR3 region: CASSQDSGGEAFF.

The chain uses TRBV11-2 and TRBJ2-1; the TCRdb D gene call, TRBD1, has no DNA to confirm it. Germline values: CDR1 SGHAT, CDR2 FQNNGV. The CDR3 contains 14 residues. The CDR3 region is CASSLERQYNEQFF.

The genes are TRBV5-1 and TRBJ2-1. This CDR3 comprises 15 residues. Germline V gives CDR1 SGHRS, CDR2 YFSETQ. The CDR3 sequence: CASSLLKRTYNEQFF.

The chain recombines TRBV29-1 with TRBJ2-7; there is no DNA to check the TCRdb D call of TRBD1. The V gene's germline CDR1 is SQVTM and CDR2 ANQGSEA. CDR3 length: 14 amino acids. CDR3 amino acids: CSVKTGTGVTEQYF.

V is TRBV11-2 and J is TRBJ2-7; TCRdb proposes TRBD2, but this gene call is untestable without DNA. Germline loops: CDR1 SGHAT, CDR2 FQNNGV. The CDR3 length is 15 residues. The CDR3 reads CASSSNSGRAHEQYF. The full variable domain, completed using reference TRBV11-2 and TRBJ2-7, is EAGVAQSPRYKIIEKRQSVAFWCNPISGHATLYWYQQILGQGPKLLIQFQNNGVVDDSQLPKDRFSAERLKGVDSTLKIQPAKLEDSAVYLCASSSNSGRAHEQYFGPGTRLTVT.

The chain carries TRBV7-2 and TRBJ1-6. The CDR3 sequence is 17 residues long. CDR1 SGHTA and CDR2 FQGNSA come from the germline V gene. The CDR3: CASSPEAVFSGAGPLHF.